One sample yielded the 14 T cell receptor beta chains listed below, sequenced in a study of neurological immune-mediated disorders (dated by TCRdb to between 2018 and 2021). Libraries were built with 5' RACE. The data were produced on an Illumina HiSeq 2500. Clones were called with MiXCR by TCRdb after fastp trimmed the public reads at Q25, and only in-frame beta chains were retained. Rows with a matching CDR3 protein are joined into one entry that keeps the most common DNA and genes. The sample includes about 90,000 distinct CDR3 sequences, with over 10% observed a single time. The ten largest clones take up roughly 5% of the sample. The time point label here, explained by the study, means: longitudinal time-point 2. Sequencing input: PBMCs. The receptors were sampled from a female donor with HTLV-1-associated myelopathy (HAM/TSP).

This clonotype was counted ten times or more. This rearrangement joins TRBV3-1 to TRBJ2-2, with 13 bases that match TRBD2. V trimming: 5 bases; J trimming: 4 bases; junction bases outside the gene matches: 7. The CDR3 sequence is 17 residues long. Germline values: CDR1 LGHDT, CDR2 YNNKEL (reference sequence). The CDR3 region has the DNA TGTGCCAGCAGCGGCGGACTAGCGGGGGTGAGCACCGGGGAGCTGTTTTTT. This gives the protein CASSGGLAGVSTGELFF.

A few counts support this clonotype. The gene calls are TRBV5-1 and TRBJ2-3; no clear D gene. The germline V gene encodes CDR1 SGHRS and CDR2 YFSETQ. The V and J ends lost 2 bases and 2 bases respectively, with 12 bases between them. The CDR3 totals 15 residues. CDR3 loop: CASSFGRVNTDTQYF. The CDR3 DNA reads TGCGCCAGCAGCTTTGGTCGGGTAAACACAGATACGCAGTATTTT.

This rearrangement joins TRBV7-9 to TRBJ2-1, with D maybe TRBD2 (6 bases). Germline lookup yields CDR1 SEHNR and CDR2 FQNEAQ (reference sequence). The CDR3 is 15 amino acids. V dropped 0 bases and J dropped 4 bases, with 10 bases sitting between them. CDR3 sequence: CASSLAGLRYNEQFF. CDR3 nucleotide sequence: TGTGCCAGCAGCTTAGCGGGACTCAGGTACAATGAGCAGTTCTTC.

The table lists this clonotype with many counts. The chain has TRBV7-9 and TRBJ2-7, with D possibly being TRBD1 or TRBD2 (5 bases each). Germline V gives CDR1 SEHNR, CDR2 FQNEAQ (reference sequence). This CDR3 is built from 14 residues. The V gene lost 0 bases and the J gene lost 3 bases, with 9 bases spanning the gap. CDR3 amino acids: CASSLAGTYYEQYF. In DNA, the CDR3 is TGTGCCAGCAGCTTAGCGGGGACCTACTACGAGCAGTACTTC.

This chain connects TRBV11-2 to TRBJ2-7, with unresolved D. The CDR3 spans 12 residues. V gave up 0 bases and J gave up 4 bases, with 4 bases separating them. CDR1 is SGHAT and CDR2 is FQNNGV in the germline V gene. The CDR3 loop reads CASSLDMYEQYF. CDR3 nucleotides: TGTGCCAGCAGCTTAGATATGTACGAGCAGTACTTC.

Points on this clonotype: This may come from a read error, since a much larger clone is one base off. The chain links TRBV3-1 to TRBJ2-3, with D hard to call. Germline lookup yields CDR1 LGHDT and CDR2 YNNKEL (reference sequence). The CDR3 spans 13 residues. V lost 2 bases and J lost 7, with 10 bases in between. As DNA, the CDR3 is TGTGCCAGCAGCCAATGCGAAGGAAATACGCAGTATTTT. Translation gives CASSQCEGNTQYF.

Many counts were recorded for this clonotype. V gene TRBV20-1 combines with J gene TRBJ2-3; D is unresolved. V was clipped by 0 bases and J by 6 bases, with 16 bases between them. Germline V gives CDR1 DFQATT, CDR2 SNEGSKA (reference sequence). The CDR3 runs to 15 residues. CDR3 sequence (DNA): TGCAGTGCTAGAGAGGCTTCCACGACGATGGATACGCAGTATTTT. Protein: CSAREASTTMDTQYF.

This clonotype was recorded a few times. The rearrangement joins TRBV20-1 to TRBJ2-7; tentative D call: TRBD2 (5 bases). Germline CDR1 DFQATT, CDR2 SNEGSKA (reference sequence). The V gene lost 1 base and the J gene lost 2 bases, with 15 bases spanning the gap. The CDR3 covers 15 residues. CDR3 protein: CSARGNEGRAYEQYF. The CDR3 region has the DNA TGCAGTGCTAGAGGTAATGAGGGAAGGGCCTACGAGCAGTACTTC.

The CDR3 reads CASSFGGLGEAFF. For the CDR3, the DNA is TGCGCCAGCAGCTTCGGTGGTCTCGGCGAAGCTTTCTTT. The genes are TRBV5-1 and TRBJ1-1, with D hard to call. The V gene's germline CDR1 is SGHRS and CDR2 YFSETQ. The CDR3 is made up of 13 amino acids. V was pared by 2 bases and J by 8 bases, with 13 bases between. Supplemented by reference TRBV5-1 and TRBJ1-1, the full variable domain reads KAGVTQTPRYLIKTRGQQVTLSCSPISGHRSVSWYQQTPGQGLQFLFEYFSETQRNKGNFPGRFSGRQFSNSRSEMNVSTLELGDSALYLCASSFGGLGEAFFGQGTRLTVV.

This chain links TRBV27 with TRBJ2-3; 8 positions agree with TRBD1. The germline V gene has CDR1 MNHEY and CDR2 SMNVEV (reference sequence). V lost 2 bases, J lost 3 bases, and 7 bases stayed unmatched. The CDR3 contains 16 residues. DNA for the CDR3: TGTGCCAGCAGTTTAATAGGACAGGGAATAACAGATACGCAGTATTTT. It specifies CASSLIGQGITDTQYF.

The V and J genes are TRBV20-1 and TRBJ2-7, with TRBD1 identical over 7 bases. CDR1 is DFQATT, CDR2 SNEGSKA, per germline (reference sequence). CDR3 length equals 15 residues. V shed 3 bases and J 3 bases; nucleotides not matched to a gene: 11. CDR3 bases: TGCAGTGCTAGCTCCTCCAGACAGGGTGGCTACGAGCAGTACTTC. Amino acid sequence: CSASSSRQGGYEQYF.

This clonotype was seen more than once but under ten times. The CDR3 loop is CSARIHYRESYEQYF. The CDR3 DNA is TGCAGTGCTAGGATACATTATCGCGAAAGCTACGAGCAGTACTTC. The chain has TRBV20-1 and TRBJ2-7; D is undetermined. Per germline, CDR1 DFQATT and CDR2 SNEGSKA (reference sequence). The CDR3 runs to 15 residues. Between the trimmed V and J ends, which lost 3 bases and 3 bases, there was a span of 18 bases.

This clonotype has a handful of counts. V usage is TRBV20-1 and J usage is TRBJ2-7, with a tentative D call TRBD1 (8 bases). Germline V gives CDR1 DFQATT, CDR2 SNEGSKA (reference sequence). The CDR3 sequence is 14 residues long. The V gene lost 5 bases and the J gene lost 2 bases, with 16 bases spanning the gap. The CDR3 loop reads CSAGQGGGAYEQYF. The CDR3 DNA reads TGCAGTGCTGGACAGGGAGGGGGGGCCTACGAGCAGTACTTC.

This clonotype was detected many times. This CDR3 reads CASSLAGSTETQYF. The CDR3 DNA reads as TGTGCCAGCAGCTTAGCAGGGAGTACGGAGACCCAGTACTTC. The chain has TRBV7-9 and TRBJ2-5; the D gene is possibly TRBD2 (5 bases). In germline, CDR1 is SEHNR, CDR2 FQNEAQ (reference sequence). V was trimmed by 0 bases and J by 5 bases, leaving 10 bases between them. This CDR3 comprises 14 residues.